This T cell receptor beta chain was identified during a study of shared clonotypes between healthy human individuals. Study in general: A couple of women and a few men aged 18 to 49 made up the donors. Study findings and constraints: In this cohort, only blood was sampled, and tissue repertoires likely differ. With few donors, the genetic and exposure-history diversity represented was limited.

Libraries were prepared by immunoSEQ multiplex PCR; TCRdb keeps only in-frame clonotypes and omits some of them. The sample has over a million clones; about 98.5% are singletons. Germline loops: CDR1 SGHDN, CDR2 FVKESK. The CDR3 length is 16 residues. The V end was cut by 0 bases, the J end by 0 bases, with 10 bases between. Concerning this clone: Its cognate antigen is unknown.

Source material: naive CD4+ T cells sorted from blood. Regarding subset: CD45RA+ positively selected. This TCR came from a man aged 25-45 years in good health. The chain recombines TRBV14 with TRBJ2-3; D perhaps matches TRBD2 (5 bases). CDR3 nucleotide sequence: TGTGCCAGCAGCCAAGATCCGGGAACTAGCACAGATACGCAGTATTTT. Translating gives CASSQDPGTSTDTQYF.